This T cell receptor beta chain was identified in a study of glioma-infiltrating T cells. General study findings and limits: Gliomas, especially low-grade, showed above-expected tissue-blood divergence; non-neoplastic patients showed below. CDR3 overlap between tissue and blood was very small.

With V trimmed by 2 bases and J by 4 bases, 8 bases remained unmatched. The germline gives CDR1 GTSNPN, CDR2 SVGIG (reference sequence). This CDR3 is 16 amino acids long. Comments on this clonotype: Its target is not known.

TCR alpha and beta CDR3 regions were amplified from RNA using iRepertoire nested multiplex PCR. Input was roughly 100-450 ng of tissue mRNA or PBMC total RNA. TCRdb reanalysed the multiplex PCR reads using MiXCR and keeps one entry per CDR3 protein. Here the sample spans 100,000 to 150,000 distinct CDR3 sequences, 20% to 25% being singletons. The chain recombines TRBV30 with TRBJ2-5, with 12 bases aligning to TRBD2. Sample: glioma tissue, nonneoplastic brain tissue, or PBMCs (not recorded which). This receptor was taken from a human donor with low-grade glioma or glioblastoma, undergoing nonglioma brain surgery, or in good health (not recorded which). This chain's CDR3 is CAWSLAGGPFLETQYF. The DNA for the CDR3 is TGTGCCTGGAGTCTAGCGGGAGGGCCTTTCTTAGAGACCCAGTACTTC.